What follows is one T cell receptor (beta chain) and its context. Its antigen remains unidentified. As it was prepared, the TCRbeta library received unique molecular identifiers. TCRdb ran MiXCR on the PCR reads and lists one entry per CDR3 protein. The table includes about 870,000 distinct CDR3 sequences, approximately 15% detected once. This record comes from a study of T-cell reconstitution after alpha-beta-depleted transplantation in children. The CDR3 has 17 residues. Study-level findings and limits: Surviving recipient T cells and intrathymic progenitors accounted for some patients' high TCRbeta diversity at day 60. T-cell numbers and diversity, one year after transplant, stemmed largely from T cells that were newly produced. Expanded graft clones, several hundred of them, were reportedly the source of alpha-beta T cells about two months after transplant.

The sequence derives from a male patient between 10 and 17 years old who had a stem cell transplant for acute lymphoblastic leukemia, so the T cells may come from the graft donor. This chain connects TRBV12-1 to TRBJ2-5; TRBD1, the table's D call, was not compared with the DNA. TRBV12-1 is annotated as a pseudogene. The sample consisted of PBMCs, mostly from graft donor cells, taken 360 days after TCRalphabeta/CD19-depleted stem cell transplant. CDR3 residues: CASSPRGTGGRQETQYF. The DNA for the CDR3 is TGTGCCAGCAGCCCTCGGGGGACAGGGGGCAGACAAGAGACCCAGTACTTC.